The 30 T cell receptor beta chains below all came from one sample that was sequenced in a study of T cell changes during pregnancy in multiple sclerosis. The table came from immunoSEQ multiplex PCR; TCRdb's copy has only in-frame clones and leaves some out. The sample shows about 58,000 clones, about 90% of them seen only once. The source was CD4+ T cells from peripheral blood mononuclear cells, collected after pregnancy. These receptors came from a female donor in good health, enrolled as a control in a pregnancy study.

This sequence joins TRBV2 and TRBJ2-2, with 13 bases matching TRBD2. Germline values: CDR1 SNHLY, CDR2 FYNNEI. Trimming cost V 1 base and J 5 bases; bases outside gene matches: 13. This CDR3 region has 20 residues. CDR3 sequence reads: CASSEDPTSGGRLGTGELFF. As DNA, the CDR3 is TGTGCCAGCAGTGAAGACCCGACTAGCGGGGGGCGTTTGGGAACCGGGGAGCTGTTTTTT.

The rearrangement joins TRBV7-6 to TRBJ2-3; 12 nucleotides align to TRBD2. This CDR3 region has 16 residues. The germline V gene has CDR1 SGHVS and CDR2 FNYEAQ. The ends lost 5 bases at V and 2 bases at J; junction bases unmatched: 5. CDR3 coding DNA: TGTGCCAGCAGCCGACGGACTAGCGGGGACACAGATACGCAGTATTTT. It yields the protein CASSRRTSGDTDTQYF.

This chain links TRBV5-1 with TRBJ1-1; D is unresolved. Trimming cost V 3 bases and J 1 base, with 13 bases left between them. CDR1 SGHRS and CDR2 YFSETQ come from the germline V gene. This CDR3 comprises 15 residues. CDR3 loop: CASSSGSNGNTEAFF. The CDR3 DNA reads TGCGCCAGCAGCTCGGGGTCTAACGGGAACACTGAAGCTTTCTTT.

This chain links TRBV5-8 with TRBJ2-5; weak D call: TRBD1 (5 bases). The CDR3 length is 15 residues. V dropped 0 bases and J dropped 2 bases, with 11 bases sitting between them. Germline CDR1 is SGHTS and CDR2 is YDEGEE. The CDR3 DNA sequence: TGTGCCAGCAGCTTGGCCCTCGGACATCAAGAGACCCAGTACTTC. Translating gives CASSLALGHQETQYF.

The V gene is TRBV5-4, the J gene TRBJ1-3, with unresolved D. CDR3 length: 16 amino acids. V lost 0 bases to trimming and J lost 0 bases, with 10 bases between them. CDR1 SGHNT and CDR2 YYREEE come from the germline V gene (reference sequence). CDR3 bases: TGTGCCAGCAGCTTGGATCGGGTCGGCTCTGGAAACACCATATATTTT. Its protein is CASSLDRVGSGNTIYF.

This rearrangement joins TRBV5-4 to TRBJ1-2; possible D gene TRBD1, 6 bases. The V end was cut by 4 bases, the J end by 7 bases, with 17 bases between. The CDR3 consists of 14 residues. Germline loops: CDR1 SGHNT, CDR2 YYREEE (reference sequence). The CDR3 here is CASSSGGGGPGYTF. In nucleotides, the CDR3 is TGTGCCAGCAGCAGCGGTGGGGGGGGGCCTGGCTACACCTTC.

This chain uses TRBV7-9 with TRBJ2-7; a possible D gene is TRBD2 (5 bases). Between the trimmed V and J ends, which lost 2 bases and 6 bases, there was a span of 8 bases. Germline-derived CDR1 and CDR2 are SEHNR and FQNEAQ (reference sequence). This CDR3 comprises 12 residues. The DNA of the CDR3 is TGTGCCAGCAGCTTACCCGGACTCGAGCAGTACTTC. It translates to CASSLPGLEQYF.

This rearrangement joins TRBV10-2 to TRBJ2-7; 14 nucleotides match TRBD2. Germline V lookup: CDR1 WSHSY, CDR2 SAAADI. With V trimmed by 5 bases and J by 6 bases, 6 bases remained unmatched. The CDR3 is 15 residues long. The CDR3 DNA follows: TGCGCCAGCAGTAACATAGGGACTAGCGGGGGCGAGCAGTACTTC. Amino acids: CASSNIGTSGGEQYF.

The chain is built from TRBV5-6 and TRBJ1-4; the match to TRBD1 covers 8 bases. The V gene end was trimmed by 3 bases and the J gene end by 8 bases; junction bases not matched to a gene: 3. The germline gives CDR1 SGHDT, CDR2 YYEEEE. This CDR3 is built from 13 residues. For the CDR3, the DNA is TGTGCCAGCAGCTACCGGGACAGGGAAAAACTGTTTTTT. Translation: CASSYRDREKLFF.

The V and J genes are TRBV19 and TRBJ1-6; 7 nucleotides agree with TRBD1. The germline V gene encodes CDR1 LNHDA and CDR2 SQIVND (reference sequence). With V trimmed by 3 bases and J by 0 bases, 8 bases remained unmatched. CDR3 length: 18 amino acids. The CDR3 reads CASSMRDSSFSYNSPLHF. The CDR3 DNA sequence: TGTGCCAGTAGTATGAGGGACAGCTCCTTCTCCTATAATTCACCCCTCCACTTT.

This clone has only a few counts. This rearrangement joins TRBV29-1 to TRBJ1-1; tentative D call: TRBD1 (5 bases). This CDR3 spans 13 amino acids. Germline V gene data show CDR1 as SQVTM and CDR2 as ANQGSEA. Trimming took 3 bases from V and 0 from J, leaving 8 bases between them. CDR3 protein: CSVERQLNTEAFF. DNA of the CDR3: TGCAGCGTTGAGCGACAGCTGAACACTGAAGCTTTCTTT.

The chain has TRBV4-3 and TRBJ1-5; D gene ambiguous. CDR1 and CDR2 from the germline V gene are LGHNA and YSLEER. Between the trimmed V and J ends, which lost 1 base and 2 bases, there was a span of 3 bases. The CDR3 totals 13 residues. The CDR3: CASSQAGNQPQHF. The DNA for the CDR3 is TGCGCCAGCAGCCAAGCCGGCAATCAGCCCCAGCATTTT.

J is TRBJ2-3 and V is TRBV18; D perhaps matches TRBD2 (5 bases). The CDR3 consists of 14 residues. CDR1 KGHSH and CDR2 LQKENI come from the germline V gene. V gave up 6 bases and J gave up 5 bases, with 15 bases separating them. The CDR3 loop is CASSLGMGRDTQYF. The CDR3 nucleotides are TGTGCCAGCTCCCTCGGGATGGGTAGAGATACGCAGTATTTT.

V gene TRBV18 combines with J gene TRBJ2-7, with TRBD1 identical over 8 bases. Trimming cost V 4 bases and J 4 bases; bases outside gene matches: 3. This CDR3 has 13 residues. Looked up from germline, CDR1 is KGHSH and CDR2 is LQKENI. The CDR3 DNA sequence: TGTGCCAGCTCACTTGACAGGGGATACGAGCAGTACTTC. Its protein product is CASSLDRGYEQYF.

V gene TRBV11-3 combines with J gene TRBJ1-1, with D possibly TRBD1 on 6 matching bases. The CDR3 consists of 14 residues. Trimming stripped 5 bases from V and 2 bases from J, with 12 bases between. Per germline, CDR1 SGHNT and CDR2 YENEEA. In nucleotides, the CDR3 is TGTGCCAGCAGCCACCAGGGGTTCAACACTGAAGCTTTCTTT. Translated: CASSHQGFNTEAFF. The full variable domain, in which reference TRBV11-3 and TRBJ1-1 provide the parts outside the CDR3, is EAGVVQSPRYKIIEKKQPVAFWCNPISGHNTLYWYLQNLGQGPELLIRYENEEAVDDSQLPKDRFSAERLKGVDSTLKIQPAELGDSAVYLCASSHQGFNTEAFFGQGTRLTVV.

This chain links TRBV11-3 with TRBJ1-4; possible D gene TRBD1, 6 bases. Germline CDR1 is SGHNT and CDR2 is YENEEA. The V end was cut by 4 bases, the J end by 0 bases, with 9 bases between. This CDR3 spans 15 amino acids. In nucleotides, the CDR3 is TGTGCCAGCAGCTCCCGGACAGCAACTAATGAAAAACTGTTTTTT. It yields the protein CASSSRTATNEKLFF.

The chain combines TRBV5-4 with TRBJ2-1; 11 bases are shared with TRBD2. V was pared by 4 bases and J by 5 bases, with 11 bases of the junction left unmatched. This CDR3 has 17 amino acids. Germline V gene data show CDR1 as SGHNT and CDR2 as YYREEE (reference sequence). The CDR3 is CASSTPSGGTKNNEQFF. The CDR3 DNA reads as TGTGCCAGCAGCACACCTAGCGGGGGGACTAAAAACAATGAGCAGTTCTTC.

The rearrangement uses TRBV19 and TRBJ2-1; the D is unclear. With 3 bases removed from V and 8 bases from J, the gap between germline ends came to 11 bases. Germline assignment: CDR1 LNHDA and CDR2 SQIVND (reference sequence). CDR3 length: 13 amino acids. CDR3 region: CASSIRSVDEQFF. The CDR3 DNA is TGTGCCAGTAGTATCAGGTCAGTCGATGAGCAGTTCTTC.

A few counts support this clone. The CDR3: CAWSEEETQYF. The CDR3 bases are TGTGCCTGGAGCGAGGAGGAGACCCAGTACTTC. V gene TRBV30 combines with J gene TRBJ2-5; D gene ambiguous. V was shortened by 3 bases and J by 5 bases, with 7 bases between the two germline ends. CDR1 GTSNPN and CDR2 SVGIG come from the germline V gene (reference sequence). There are 11 residues in the CDR3.

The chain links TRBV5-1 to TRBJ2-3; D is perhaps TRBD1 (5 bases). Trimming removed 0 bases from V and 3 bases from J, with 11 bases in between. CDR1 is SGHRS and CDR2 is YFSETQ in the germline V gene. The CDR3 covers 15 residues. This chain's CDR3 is CASSLGGGQTDTQYF. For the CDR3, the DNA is TGCGCCAGCAGCTTGGGAGGCGGACAAACAGATACGCAGTATTTT. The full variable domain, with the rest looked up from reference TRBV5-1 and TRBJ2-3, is KAGVTQTPRYLIKTRGQQVTLSCSPISGHRSVSWYQQTPGQGLQFLFEYFSETQRNKGNFPGRFSGRQFSNSRSEMNVSTLELGDSALYLCASSLGGGQTDTQYFGPGTRLTVL.

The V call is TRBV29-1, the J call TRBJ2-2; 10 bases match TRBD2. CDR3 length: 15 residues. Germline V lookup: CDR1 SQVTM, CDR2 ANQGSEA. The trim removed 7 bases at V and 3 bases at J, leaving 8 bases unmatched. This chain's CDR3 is CSASPLAGDTGELFF. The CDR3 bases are TGCAGCGCCTCTCCCCTAGCGGGGGACACCGGGGAGCTGTTTTTT.

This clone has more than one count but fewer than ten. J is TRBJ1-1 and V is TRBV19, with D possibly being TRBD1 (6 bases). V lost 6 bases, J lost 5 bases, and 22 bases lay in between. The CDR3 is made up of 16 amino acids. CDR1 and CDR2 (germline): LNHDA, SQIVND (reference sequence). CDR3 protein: CASSPGQRSGDTEAFF. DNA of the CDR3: TGTGCCAGTAGCCCTGGACAGAGATCAGGGGATACTGAAGCTTTCTTT.

As DNA, the CDR3 is TGTGCCAGCAGCTTAGACAGGGAGGGGTCAGGTGGCTACACCTTC. Residues: CASSLDREGSGGYTF. The rearrangement uses TRBV7-2 and TRBJ1-2; tentative D call: TRBD1 (6 bases). Per the germline V gene, CDR1 is SGHTA and CDR2 is FQGNSA. Deletions cut 1 base from V and 7 bases from J, with 16 bases between. This CDR3 comprises 15 residues.

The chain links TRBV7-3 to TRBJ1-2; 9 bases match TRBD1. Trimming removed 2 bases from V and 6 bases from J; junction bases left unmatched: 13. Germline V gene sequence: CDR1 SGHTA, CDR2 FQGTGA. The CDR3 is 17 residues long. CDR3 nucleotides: TGTGCCAGCAGCTTAGCAATGGGGGGACAGGGTACGGATGGCTACACCTTC. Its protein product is CASSLAMGGQGTDGYTF.

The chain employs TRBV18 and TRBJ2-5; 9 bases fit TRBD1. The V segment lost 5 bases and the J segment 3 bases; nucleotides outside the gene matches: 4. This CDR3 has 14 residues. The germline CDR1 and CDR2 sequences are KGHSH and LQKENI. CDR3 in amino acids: CASSARTGEETQYF. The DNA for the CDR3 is TGTGCCAGCTCAGCGCGGACAGGGGAAGAGACCCAGTACTTC.

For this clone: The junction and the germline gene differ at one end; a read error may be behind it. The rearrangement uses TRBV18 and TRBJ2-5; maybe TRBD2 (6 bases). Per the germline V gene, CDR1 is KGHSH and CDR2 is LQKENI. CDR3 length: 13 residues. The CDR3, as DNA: TGTGCCAGTTCACGGGACTCACAAGAGACCCAGTACTTC. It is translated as CASSRDSQETQYF. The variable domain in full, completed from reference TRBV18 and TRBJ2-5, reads NAGVMQNPRHLVRRRGQEARLRCSPMKGHSHVYWYRQLPEEGLKFMVYLQKENIIDESGMPKERFSAEFPKEGPSILRIQQVVRGDSAAYFCASSRDSQETQYFGPGTRLLVL.

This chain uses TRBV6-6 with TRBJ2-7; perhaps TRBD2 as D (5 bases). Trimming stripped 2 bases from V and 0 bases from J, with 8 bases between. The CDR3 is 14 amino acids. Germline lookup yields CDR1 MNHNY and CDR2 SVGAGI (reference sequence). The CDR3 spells CASSYRTDSYEQYF. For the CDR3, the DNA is TGTGCCAGCAGTTACCGGACTGACTCCTACGAGCAGTACTTC.

CDR3 sequence (DNA): TGTGCCAGCACCTACGACAGGGCTCCCACTGAAGCTTTCTTT. Protein sequence: CASTYDRAPTEAFF. The J gene is TRBJ1-1, the V gene TRBV11-2, with 7 nucleotides matching TRBD1. Per germline, CDR1 SGHAT and CDR2 FQNNGV. CDR3 size: 14 residues. V trimming: 7 bases; J trimming: 4 bases; junction bases outside the gene matches: 9.

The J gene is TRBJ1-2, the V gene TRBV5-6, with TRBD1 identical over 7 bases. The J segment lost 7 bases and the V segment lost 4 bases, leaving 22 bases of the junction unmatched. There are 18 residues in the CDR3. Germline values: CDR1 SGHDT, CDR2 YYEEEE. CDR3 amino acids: CASSPDRAPLLGWGGYTF. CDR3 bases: TGTGCCAGCAGCCCAGACAGGGCACCGCTATTAGGATGGGGTGGCTACACCTTC.

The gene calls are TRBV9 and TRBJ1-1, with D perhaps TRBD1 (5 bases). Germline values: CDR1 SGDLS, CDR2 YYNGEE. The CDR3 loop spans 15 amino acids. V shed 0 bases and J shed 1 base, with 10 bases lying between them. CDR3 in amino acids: CASSVVGRENTEAFF. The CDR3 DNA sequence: TGTGCCAGCAGCGTAGTGGGCAGGGAGAACACTGAAGCTTTCTTT.